This T cell receptor (beta chain) was obtained from a study of identifying expanded T cells in peripheral blood. The method was immunoSEQ multiplex PCR; TCRdb's version includes in-frame clones alone and lacks a portion of them. The table has under 70,000 clones, around 87% seen once. This CDR3 has 15 amino acids. The V and J ends lost 4 bases and 2 bases respectively, with 12 bases between them. Germline CDR1 is MDHEN and CDR2 is SYDVKM. The sequenced sample was blood. This chain joins TRBV28 and TRBJ1-5, with D possibly being TRBD1 (5 bases). This receptor was taken from a person aged 18-70 years in good health. The CDR3 DNA reads TGTGCCAGCAGTTCGCCGGCGGGGGGCAATCAGCCCCAGCATTTT. It yields the protein CASSSPAGGNQPQHF.